This T cell receptor (beta chain) was identified in a study of T-cell memory formation after mild COVID-19. Overall study findings and caveats: Researchers found some responding clones in pre-infection memory, a sign that cross-reactive memory joined. CM and EM subsets held most contracting CD4+ clones; EMRA held CD8+ ones.

Each CDR3 protein is one row after TCRdb ran MiXCR on the 5' RACE reads. The repertoire consists of roughly 510,000 distinct CDR3 sequences, with about 18% occurring once and the leading ten covering around 7.8%. This clonotype has a handful of counts. Its specificity is unknown. Germline CDR1 reads SGDLS; CDR2 reads YYNGEE. V trimming: 2 bases; J trimming: 0 bases; junction bases outside the gene matches: 9. This CDR3 contains 17 residues. The sample comprised PBMCs or a T cell subset sorted from them (not recorded which). The chain joins TRBV9 to TRBJ2-7, with 9 bases that match TRBD2. The TCR comes from an adult woman who had mild COVID-19 (a few samples of this study predate the infection). Cell type and time point are not known. In DNA, the CDR3 is TGTGCCAGCAGCGTCGGGGGAGCGGGGGGATACTCCTACGAGCAGTACTTC. This codes for CASSVGGAGGYSYEQYF.